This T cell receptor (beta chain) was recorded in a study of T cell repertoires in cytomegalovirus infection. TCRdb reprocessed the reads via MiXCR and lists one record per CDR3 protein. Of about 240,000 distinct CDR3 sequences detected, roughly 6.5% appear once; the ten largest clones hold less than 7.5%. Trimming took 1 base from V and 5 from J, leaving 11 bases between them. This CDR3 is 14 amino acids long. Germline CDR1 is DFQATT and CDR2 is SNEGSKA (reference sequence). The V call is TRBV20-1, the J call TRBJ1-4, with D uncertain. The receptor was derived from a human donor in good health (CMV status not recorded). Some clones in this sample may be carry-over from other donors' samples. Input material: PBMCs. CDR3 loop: CSARATVENEKLFF. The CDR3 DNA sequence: TGCAGTGCTAGAGCAACAGTCGAGAATGAAAAACTGTTTTTT.